Listed below are T cell receptor beta chains from one sample, sequenced in a study of CD8 T cells in ankylosing spondylitis. Each CDR3 protein is one row after TCRdb ran MiXCR on the 5' RACE reads. This sample has some 700,000 distinct CDR3 sequences, with under 20% found just once. The sample was blood, either unsorted or a sorted T cell fraction (not recorded which). These receptors all come from a male donor with ankylosing spondylitis. CDR3s include the opening cysteine and the closing phenylalanine or tryptophan. The D gene is left open where the match is weak. Where a row states a size, it is once, few, many or the class of an expanded clone; other rows omit it.

>TRBV4-2|few|TRBJ2-4|NA
CASSQVGDGGEEYF
TGTGCCAGCAGCCAAGTGGGGGACGGGGGAGAGGAGTACTTC
>TRBV20-1|NA|TRBJ2-3|TRBD2
CSAILAARTDTQYF
TGCAGTGCTATACTAGCGGCCCGCACAGATACGCAGTATTTT
>TRBV15|many|TRBJ2-2|NA
CATSRGSAEPNTGELFF
TGTGCCACCAGCAGAGGAAGTGCGGAACCGAACACCGGGGAGCTGTTTTTT
>TRBV23-1|NA|TRBJ1-5|NA
CASSQSCNQPQHF
TGCGCCAGCAGTCAATCGTGCAATCAGCCCCAGCATTTT
>TRBV10-3|few|TRBJ2-7|TRBD1
CAISEDRDRNEQYF
TGTGCCATCAGTGAGGACAGGGATAGGAACGAGCAGTACTTC
>TRBV28|few|TRBJ2-5|TRBD2
CASRGRRLAGIETQYF
TGTGCCAGCAGGGGGAGGAGACTAGCGGGAATAGAGACCCAGTACTTC
>TRBV4-2|few|TRBJ2-3|TRBD2
CASSQDVTSGGAGDTQYF
TGTGCCAGCAGCCAAGATGTGACTAGCGGGGGGGCGGGGGATACGCAGTATTTT
>TRBV4-2|NA|TRBJ2-2|NA
CASSQDEVEANTGELFF
TGTGCCAGCAGCCAAGATGAGGTAGAGGCGAACACCGGGGAGCTGTTTTTT
>TRBV20-1|few|TRBJ1-5|TRBD1
CSARPQGLSAQPQHF
TGCAGTGCTAGACCACAGGGGCTCTCAGCTCAGCCCCAGCATTTT
>TRBV18|few|TRBJ1-2|NA
CASSPGQTKLAGYTF
TGTGCCAGCTCACCAGGACAGACCAAACTCGCTGGCTACACCTTC
>TRBV20-1|NA|TRBJ2-7|NA
CSARPLSGTTSSYEQYF
TGCAGTGCTAGACCTTTATCCGGGACAACGAGCTCCTACGAGCAGTACTTC
>TRBV6-2/TRBV6-3|few|TRBJ2-1|TRBD2
CASSPAGTSSYNEQFF
TGTGCCAGCAGCCCCGCCGGGACTAGTTCTTACAATGAGCAGTTCTTC
>TRBV12-3/TRBV12-4|few|TRBJ2-7|NA
CASSPHGQTYEQYF
TGTGCCAGCAGTCCCCATGGGCAGACCTACGAGCAGTACTTC
>TRBV3-1|few|TRBJ1-1|NA
CASRQDTEAFF
TGTGCCAGCAGACAGGACACTGAAGCTTTCTTT
>TRBV2|NA|TRBJ2-7|TRBD1
CASSGGQYEQYF
TGTGCCAGCAGTGGGGGACAGTACGAGCAGTACTTC
>TRBV4-2|few|TRBJ1-2|TRBD1
CASSHLGQSSNYGYTF
TGTGCCAGCAGCCACTTGGGACAGTCTTCTAACTATGGCTACACCTTC
>TRBV12-3/TRBV12-4|few|TRBJ1-5|NA
CASSLGAPKGNQPQHF
TGTGCCAGCAGTTTAGGGGCCCCCAAGGGCAATCAGCCCCAGCATTTT
>TRBV20-1|NA|TRBJ2-1|TRBD2
CSAYPTSGKYNEQFF
TGCAGTGCTTATCCGACTAGCGGGAAATACAATGAGCAGTTCTTC
>TRBV12-3/TRBV12-4|NA|TRBJ2-7|NA
CASSFGGDEQYF
TGTGCCAGCAGTTTCGGGGGCGACGAGCAGTACTTC
>TRBV5-6|few|TRBJ2-7|NA
CASSFGDPSYEQYF
TGTGCCAGCAGCTTTGGCGACCCCTCCTACGAGCAGTACTTC
>TRBV20-1|few|TRBJ1-3|NA
CSAFKTDSGNTIYF
TGCAGTGCCTTTAAGACGGACTCTGGAAACACCATATATTTT
>TRBV6-1|few|TRBJ2-1|TRBD2
CASSSREGLNEQFF
TGTGCCTCCTCCTCCCGGGAGGGCCTCAATGAGCAGTTCTTC
>TRBV9|NA|TRBJ2-2|NA
CASSVLANTGELFF
TGTGCCAGCAGCGTATTGGCGAACACCGGGGAGCTGTTTTTT
>TRBV27|few|TRBJ1-2|NA
CASSSPGREGFYGYTF
TGTGCCAGCAGTTCCCCAGGGAGGGAAGGTTTCTATGGCTACACCTTC
>TRBV18|NA|TRBJ1-2|NA
CASSRVTDLNYGYTF
TGTGCCAGCTCGCGGGTGACAGACCTGAACTATGGCTACACCTTC
>TRBV12-3/TRBV12-4|few|TRBJ1-5|NA
CASSLRSTANQPQHF
TGTGCCAGCAGTTTAAGAAGCACGGCCAATCAGCCCCAGCATTTT
>TRBV15|NA|TRBJ2-4|NA
CATSRGDPVRNIQYF
TGTGCCACCAGCAGAGGGGACCCTGTGAGAAACATTCAGTACTTC